Given below is one T cell receptor beta chain in context. The antigen remains undetermined. The entry originates in a study of T cells in tuberculosis. As for the study in general: The T cells targeted glucose monomycolate, a mycobacterial lipid, via CD1B.

Study-wide results and limits: Smaller distances to GMM-specific TCRs suggested their expansion in active tuberculosis.

Method: immunoSEQ multiplex PCR; TCRdb's copy keeps in-frame clones and lacks some. The table includes tens of thousands of clones, over 95% detected once. V lost 6 bases and J lost 1, with 16 bases in between. The CDR3 contains 16 residues. Germline CDR1 is WSHSY and CDR2 is SAAADI. The origin of this receptor is a donor aged 10-35 years with latent tuberculosis or without tuberculosis infection. Source material: PBMCs. The chain employs TRBV10-2 and TRBJ2-1; TRBD1 might be the D (6 bases). The CDR3 sequence is CASRPLTGRSYNEQFF. CDR3 nucleotides: TGCGCCAGCAGACCCTTAACAGGGCGTTCCTACAATGAGCAGTTCTTC.